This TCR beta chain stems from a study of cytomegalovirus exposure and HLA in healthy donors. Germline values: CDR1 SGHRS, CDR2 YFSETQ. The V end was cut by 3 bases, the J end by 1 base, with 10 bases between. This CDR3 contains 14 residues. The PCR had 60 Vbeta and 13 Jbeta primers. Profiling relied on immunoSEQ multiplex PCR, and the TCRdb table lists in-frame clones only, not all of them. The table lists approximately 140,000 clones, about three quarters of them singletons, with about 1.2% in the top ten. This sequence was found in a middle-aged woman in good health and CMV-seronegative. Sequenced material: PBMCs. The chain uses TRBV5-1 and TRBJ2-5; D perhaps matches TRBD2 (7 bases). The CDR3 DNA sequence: TGCGCCAGCAGCTGGAGGGGGGGCCAAGAGACCCAGTACTTC. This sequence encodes CASSWRGGQETQYF.